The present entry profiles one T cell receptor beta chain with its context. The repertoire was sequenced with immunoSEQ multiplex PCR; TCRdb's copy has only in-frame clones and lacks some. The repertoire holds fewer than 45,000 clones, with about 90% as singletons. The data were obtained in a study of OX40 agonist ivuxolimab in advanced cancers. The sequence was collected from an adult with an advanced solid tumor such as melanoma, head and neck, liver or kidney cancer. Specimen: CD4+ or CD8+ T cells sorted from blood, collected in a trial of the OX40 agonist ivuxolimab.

The CDR3 nucleotides read TGTGCCAGCAGTTCAGGGCACCTCAGCAATCAGCCCCAGCATTTT. Translation gives CASSSGHLSNQPQHF. The chain recombines TRBV6-5 with TRBJ1-5; weak D call: TRBD1 (5 bases). V was clipped by 4 bases and J by 1 base, with 11 bases between them. The CDR3 spans 15 residues. Germline CDR1 and CDR2: MNHEY and SVGAGI.